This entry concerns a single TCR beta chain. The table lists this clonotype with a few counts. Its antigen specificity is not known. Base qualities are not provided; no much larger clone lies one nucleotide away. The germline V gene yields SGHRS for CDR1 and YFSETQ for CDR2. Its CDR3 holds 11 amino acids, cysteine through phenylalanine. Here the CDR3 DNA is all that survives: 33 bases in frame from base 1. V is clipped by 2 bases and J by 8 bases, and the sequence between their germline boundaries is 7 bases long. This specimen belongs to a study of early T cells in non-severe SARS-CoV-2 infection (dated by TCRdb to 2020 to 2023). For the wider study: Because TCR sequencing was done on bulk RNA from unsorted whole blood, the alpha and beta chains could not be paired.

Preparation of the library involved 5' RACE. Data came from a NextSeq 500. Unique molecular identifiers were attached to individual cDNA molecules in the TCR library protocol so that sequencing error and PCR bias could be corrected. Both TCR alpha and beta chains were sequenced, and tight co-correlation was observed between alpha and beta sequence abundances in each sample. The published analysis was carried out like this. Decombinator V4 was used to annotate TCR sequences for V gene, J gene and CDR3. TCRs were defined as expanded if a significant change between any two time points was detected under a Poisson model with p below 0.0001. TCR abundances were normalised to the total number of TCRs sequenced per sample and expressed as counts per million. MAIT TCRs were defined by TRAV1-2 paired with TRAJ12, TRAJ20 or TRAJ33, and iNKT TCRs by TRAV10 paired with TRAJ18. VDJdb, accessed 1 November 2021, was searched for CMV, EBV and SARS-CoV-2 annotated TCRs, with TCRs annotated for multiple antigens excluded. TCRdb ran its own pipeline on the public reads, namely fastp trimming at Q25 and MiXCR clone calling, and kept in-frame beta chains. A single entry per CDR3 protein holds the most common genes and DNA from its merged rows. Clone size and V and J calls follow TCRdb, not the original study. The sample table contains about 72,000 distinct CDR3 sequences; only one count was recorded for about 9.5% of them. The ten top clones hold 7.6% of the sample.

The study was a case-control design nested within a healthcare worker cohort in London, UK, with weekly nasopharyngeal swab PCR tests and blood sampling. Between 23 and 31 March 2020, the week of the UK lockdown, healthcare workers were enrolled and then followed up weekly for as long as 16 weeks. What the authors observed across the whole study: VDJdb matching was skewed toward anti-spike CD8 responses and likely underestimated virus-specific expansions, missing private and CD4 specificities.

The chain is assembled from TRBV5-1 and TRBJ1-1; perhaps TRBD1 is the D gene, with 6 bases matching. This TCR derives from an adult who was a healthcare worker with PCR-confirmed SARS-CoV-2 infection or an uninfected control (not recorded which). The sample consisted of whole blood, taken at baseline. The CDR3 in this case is CASSLGQEAFF. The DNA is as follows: TGCGCCAGCAGCTTAGGACAGGAAGCTTTCTTT.